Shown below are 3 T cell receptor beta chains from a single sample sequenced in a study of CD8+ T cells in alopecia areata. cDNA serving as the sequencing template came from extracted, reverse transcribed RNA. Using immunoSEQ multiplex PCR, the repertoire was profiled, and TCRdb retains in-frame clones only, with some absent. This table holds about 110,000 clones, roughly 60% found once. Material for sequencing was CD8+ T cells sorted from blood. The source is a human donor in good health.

The DNA for the CDR3 is TGTGCCAGCAGCACAGAACGGGGGGCCATCTACAATGAGCAGTTCTTC. Protein product: CASSTERGAIYNEQFF. The chain recombines TRBV7-2 with TRBJ2-1; D possibly corresponds to TRBD2 (7 bases). The CDR3 runs 16 residues. The V end was cut by 5 bases, the J end by 3 bases, with 17 bases between. In germline, CDR1 is SGHTA, CDR2 FQGNSA.

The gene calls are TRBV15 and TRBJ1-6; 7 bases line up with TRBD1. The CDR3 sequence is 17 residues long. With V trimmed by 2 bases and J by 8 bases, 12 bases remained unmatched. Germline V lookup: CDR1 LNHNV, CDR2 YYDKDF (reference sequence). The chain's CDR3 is CATSRLTGSHMDSPLHF. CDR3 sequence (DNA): TGTGCCACCAGCAGACTGACAGGGAGCCATATGGATTCACCCCTCCACTTT.

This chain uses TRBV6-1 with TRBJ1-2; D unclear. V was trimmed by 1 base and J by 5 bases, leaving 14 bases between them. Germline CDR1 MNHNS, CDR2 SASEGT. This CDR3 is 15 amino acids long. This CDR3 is CASSEEIGKPYGYTF. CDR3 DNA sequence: TGTGCCAGCAGTGAAGAAATAGGGAAACCATATGGCTACACCTTC.